This entry lists 15 T cell receptor beta chains sequenced from one sample in a study of cytomegalovirus exposure and HLA in healthy donors. PCR involved 60 Vbeta and 13 Jbeta primers. Only in-frame clones appear in the TCRdb table, and some are missing; sequencing was by immunoSEQ multiplex PCR. Of about 180,000 clones detected, roughly 82% appear once; the ten largest clones hold 0.95% to 1.5%. Sequenced material: PBMCs. These receptors originate from a girl aged 2 to 10 in good health and CMV-seropositive.

The gene calls are TRBV6-1 and TRBJ2-5, with D possibly being TRBD1 (6 bases). Germline-derived CDR1 and CDR2 are MNHNS and SASEGT. V was cut by 6 bases and J by 6 bases, with 20 bases left in between. CDR3 length equals 15 residues. CDR3 DNA sequence: TGTGCCAGCAGGCGGCCGGAACAGGGCGCGAAGACCCAGTACTTC. It encodes CASRRPEQGAKTQYF.

This chain joins TRBV10-3 and TRBJ2-7; possible D gene TRBD1, 6 bases. CDR3 length: 12 amino acids. V was cut by 6 bases and J by 5 bases, with 11 bases left in between. Germline V gives CDR1 ENHRY, CDR2 SYGVKD. The CDR3 nucleotides read TGTGCCATCAGCCCCGACAGGAACGAGCAGTACTTC. Its protein product is CAISPDRNEQYF.

The chain couples TRBV6-5 to TRBJ1-6; 9 nucleotides match TRBD1. Germline loops: CDR1 MNHEY, CDR2 SVGAGI. This CDR3 is 16 amino acids long. The junction had 3 bases not matched to a gene; V was cut back by 0 bases and J by 6 bases. The chain's CDR3 is CASSYSPDRGNSPLHF. The CDR3 DNA reads as TGTGCCAGCAGTTACTCTCCGGACAGGGGTAATTCACCCCTCCACTTT.

The chain combines TRBV7-9 with TRBJ2-1; tentatively, D is TRBD2 (6 bases). Trimming took 4 bases from V and 7 from J, leaving 17 bases between them. Germline CDR1 SEHNR, CDR2 FQNEAQ (reference sequence). This CDR3 comprises 15 residues. The CDR3 loop reads CASSSPRLVGNEQFF. For the CDR3, the DNA is TGTGCCAGCAGCTCGCCCCGACTAGTGGGGAATGAGCAGTTCTTC.

This rearrangement joins TRBV6-6 to TRBJ1-6; no reliable D call. The CDR3 sequence is 15 residues long. Germline CDR1 MNHNY, CDR2 SVGAGI (reference sequence). V was trimmed by 4 bases and J by 10 bases, leaving 17 bases between them. CDR3 amino acids: CASSLDSPRYSPLHF. Written as DNA, the CDR3 is TGTGCCAGCAGTTTGGACTCCCCTAGGTACTCACCCCTCCACTTT.

The rearrangement joins TRBV2 to TRBJ2-1; 10 positions agree with TRBD2. The trim removed 4 bases at V and 7 bases at J, leaving 7 bases unmatched. Looked up from germline, CDR1 is SNHLY and CDR2 is FYNNEI. The CDR3 consists of 15 residues. The CDR3 coding sequence is TGTGCCAGCAGTGGCCCTAGCGGGGGCCCTAATGAGCAGTTCTTC. Amino acid sequence: CASSGPSGGPNEQFF.

The V and J genes are TRBV6-1 and TRBJ2-7; D not certain. V dropped 4 bases and J dropped 3 bases, with 16 bases sitting between them. The germline CDR1 and CDR2 sequences are MNHNS and SASEGT. This CDR3 has 15 residues. CDR3 in amino acids: CASSGGPGDLYEQYF. The CDR3 coding sequence is TGTGCCAGCAGTGGAGGTCCCGGAGATCTCTACGAGCAGTACTTC.

In its sample, this clone was seen once. The J gene is TRBJ1-2, the V gene TRBV5-1, with 7 bases lining up with TRBD1. Germline values: CDR1 SGHRS, CDR2 YFSETQ. This CDR3 has 13 amino acids. V was pared by 3 bases and J by 4 bases, with 3 bases of the junction left unmatched. The CDR3 sequence is CASSSGQFYGYTF. The CDR3 nucleotides are TGCGCCAGCAGCTCGGGACAGTTCTATGGCTACACCTTC.

The chain links TRBV27 to TRBJ2-5; TRBD2 aligns across 10 bases. The ends lost 5 bases at V and 4 bases at J; junction bases unmatched: 7. Looked up from germline, CDR1 is MNHEY and CDR2 is SMNVEV (reference sequence). The CDR3 covers 15 residues. CDR3 sequence (DNA): TGTGCCAGCAGTCCTCTAGCGGGAGATACAGAGACCCAGTACTTC. Its protein is CASSPLAGDTETQYF.

The CDR3 nucleotides read TGCGCCAGCAGCTTGGAAGGGGAGGGTGAAAAACTGTTTTTT. This translates into CASSLEGEGEKLFF. The chain has TRBV5-1 and TRBJ1-4; TRBD1 is a possible D gene (5 bases). Germline CDR1 is SGHRS and CDR2 is YFSETQ. The V end was cut by 0 bases, the J end by 7 bases, with 10 bases between. The CDR3 runs to 14 residues.

This chain connects TRBV5-1 to TRBJ2-1, with TRBD1 identical over 12 bases. CDR3 length: 15 residues. The ends lost 3 bases at V and 7 bases at J; junction bases unmatched: 5. From germline, CDR1 is SGHRS and CDR2 YFSETQ. This chain's CDR3 is CASSSGQGATNEQFF. CDR3 in DNA: TGCGCCAGCAGCTCGGGACAGGGGGCTACAAATGAGCAGTTCTTC.

J is TRBJ1-1 and V is TRBV19; D uncertain. This CDR3 comprises 18 residues. Trimming left V 3 bases short and J 0 bases short, with 20 bases between. Germline CDR1 and CDR2: LNHDA and SQIVND (reference sequence). The CDR3 here is CASSIMRSYSGMNTEAFF. In DNA, the CDR3 is TGTGCCAGTAGTATCATGCGGTCCTACTCGGGGATGAACACTGAAGCTTTCTTT.

The chain carries TRBV6-5 and TRBJ1-2; D ambiguous. V was cut by 3 bases and J by 4 bases, with 15 bases left in between. This CDR3 region has 15 residues. CDR1 and CDR2 from the germline V gene are MNHEY and SVGAGI. CDR3 DNA: TGTGCCAGCAGTTATTTGGCAGGATCGACCTATGGCTACACCTTC. As protein: CASSYLAGSTYGYTF.

V usage is TRBV20-1 and J usage is TRBJ1-2, with D hard to call. Trimming pared 6 bases from V and 4 bases from J, leaving 9 bases between. The CDR3 length is 11 residues. Germline loops: CDR1 DFQATT, CDR2 SNEGSKA (reference sequence). CDR3 sequence: CSALDTYGYTF. Here the CDR3 DNA reads TGCAGTGCCCTCGACACCTATGGCTACACCTTC.

J is TRBJ2-2 and V is TRBV9, with a weak D call TRBD2 (5 bases). The CDR3 length is 12 residues. V was cut by 3 bases and J by 8 bases, with 8 bases left in between. Germline lookup yields CDR1 SGDLS and CDR2 YYNGEE. CDR3 DNA: TGTGCCAGCAGCGCCGAGGGAGGGGAGCTGTTTTTT. This codes for CASSAEGGELFF. Full variable domain (rest looked up from reference TRBV9 and TRBJ2-2): DSGVTQTPKHLITATGQRVTLRCSPRSGDLSVYWYQQSLDQGLQFLIQYYNGEERAKGNILERFSAQQFPDLHSELNLSSLELGDSALYFCASSAEGGELFFGEGSRLTVL.